Detailed here is one T cell receptor beta chain. Its target is not known. Following a re-call of the 5' RACE reads, TCRdb has one entry per CDR3 protein and lacks DNA. Recorded for this sample: roughly 160,000 distinct CDR3 sequences. The CDR3 has 18 residues. CDR1 is DFQATT and CDR2 is SNEGSKA in the germline V gene (reference sequence). These data originate in a study of monozygotic twins with inflammatory bowel disease. Study-wide results and limits: Healthy co-twins had higher TCRbeta inverse Simpson diversity than their IBD twins.

Material: blood. The clonotype was recovered from a human donor with ulcerative colitis or Crohn's disease, or a healthy co-twin of an affected twin (not recorded which). The chain employs TRBV20-1 and TRBJ1-2; TCRdb's D call, TRBD1, is unchecked because there is no DNA. The CDR3 reads CSAPLPLNRGPSRRGYTF.